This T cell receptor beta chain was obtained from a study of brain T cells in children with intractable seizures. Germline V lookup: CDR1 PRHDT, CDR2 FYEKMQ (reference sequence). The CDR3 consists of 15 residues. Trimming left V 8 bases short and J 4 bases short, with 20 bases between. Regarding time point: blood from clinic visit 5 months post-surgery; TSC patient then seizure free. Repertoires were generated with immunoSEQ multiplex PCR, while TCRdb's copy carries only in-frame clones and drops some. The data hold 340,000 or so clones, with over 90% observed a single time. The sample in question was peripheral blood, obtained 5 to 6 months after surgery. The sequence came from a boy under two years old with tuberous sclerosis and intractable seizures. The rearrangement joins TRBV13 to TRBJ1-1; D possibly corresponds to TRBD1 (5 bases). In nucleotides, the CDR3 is TGTGCCAGCGGATTATGGGACCGACAGTCCACTGAAGCTTTCTTT. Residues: CASGLWDRQSTEAFF.